These 28 T cell receptor beta chains were sequenced from one sample in a study of cytomegalovirus exposure and HLA in healthy donors. The data were produced by immunoSEQ multiplex PCR, yet TCRdb's version contains in-frame clones alone and is incomplete. The data contain about 200,000 clones, around 88% of them seen just once; the ten biggest clones take up about 2.7%. The sequenced material came from PBMCs. The receptors derive from a woman between 18 and 29 years old in good health and CMV-seronegative.

This chain uses TRBV29-1 with TRBJ1-1; TRBD1 matches at 10 bases. Trimming took 6 bases from V and 4 from J; bases not matched to a gene: 5. The V gene's germline CDR1 is SQVTM and CDR2 ANQGSEA. The CDR3 covers 13 residues. CDR3 in amino acids: CSVWDRGGTEAFF. CDR3 nucleotides: TGCAGCGTGTGGGACAGGGGAGGCACTGAAGCTTTCTTT.

The V and J genes are TRBV25-1 and TRBJ2-7, with 9 bases matching TRBD1. CDR1 and CDR2 (germline): MGHDK, SYGVNS. Trimming removed 4 bases from V and 2 bases from J; junction bases left unmatched: 3. This CDR3 spans 14 amino acids. CDR3 DNA: TGTGCCAGCAGTGCCGGGACAGGGCCCTACGAGCAGTACTTC. Its translation is CASSAGTGPYEQYF.

The J gene is TRBJ2-3, the V gene TRBV27; the match to TRBD1 covers 9 bases. Unmatched junction bases numbered 1, after V lost 0 bases and J lost 3 bases. The CDR3 extends over 15 amino acids. Germline V CDR1 and CDR2: MNHEY, SMNVEV (reference sequence). The CDR3 loop reads CASSLSGTGTDTQYF. In DNA form, the CDR3 reads TGTGCCAGCAGTTTATCGGGGACAGGGACAGATACGCAGTATTTT.

The genes are TRBV5-1 and TRBJ2-5; 9 positions agree with TRBD1. With V trimmed by 5 bases and J by 5 bases, 13 bases remained unmatched. Per the germline V gene, CDR1 is SGHRS and CDR2 is YFSETQ. This CDR3 is built from 16 residues. CDR3 loop: CASSSLTGGFRETQYF. For the CDR3, the DNA is TGCGCCAGCAGTTCACTCACAGGGGGCTTCAGGGAGACCCAGTACTTC.

J is TRBJ2-7 and V is TRBV15; 9 bases map to TRBD1. The V gene end was trimmed by 1 base and the J gene end by 5 bases; junction bases not matched to a gene: 12. This CDR3 contains 17 residues. Germline V gene data show CDR1 as LNHNV and CDR2 as YYDKDF (reference sequence). DNA of the CDR3: TGTGCCACCAGCAGAGTTTCCCTTTTTACAGGGGGCCACGAGCAGTACTTC. Its protein is CATSRVSLFTGGHEQYF.

The chain has TRBV2 and TRBJ2-7, with D maybe TRBD2 (5 bases). The CDR3 is 13 residues long. V gave up 5 bases and J gave up 0 bases, with 8 bases separating them. CDR1 and CDR2 from the germline V gene are SNHLY and FYNNEI. CDR3 sequence reads: CASSRELSYEQYF. The CDR3 coding sequence is TGTGCCAGCAGTCGGGAACTCTCCTACGAGCAGTACTTC. The variable domain in full, with the rest retrieved from reference TRBV2 and TRBJ2-7, is EPEVTQTPSHQVTQMGQEVILRCVPISNHLYFYWYRQILGQKVEFLVSFYNNEISEKSEIFDDQFSVERPDGSNFTLKIRSTKLEDSAMYFCASSRELSYEQYFGPGTRLTVT.

This clone was picked up one time. V is TRBV15 and J is TRBJ2-7, with 8 bases identical to TRBD2. CDR3 length equals 14 residues. Germline CDR1 and CDR2: LNHNV and YYDKDF (reference sequence). V was clipped by 2 bases and J by 2 bases; unmatched bases: 2. In DNA, the CDR3 is TGTGCCACCAGCAGACCCGGGGGGGCCTACGAGCAGTACTTC. Protein product: CATSRPGGAYEQYF.

The rearrangement uses TRBV27 and TRBJ2-3; D is uncertain. Trimming took off 3 bases at V and 6 bases at J, with 16 bases between the two ends. This CDR3 comprises 15 residues. Per the germline V gene, CDR1 is MNHEY and CDR2 is SMNVEV (reference sequence). The CDR3 DNA reads as TGTGCCAGCAGTTTGCTAGGTGTCTCAGAGGATACGCAGTATTTT. The encoded protein is CASSLLGVSEDTQYF.

The V call is TRBV11-2, the J call TRBJ2-7; tentatively, D is TRBD1 (5 bases). The CDR3 is 14 amino acids. Germline values: CDR1 SGHAT, CDR2 FQNNGV. V gave up 6 bases and J gave up 2 bases, with 14 bases separating them. The CDR3 is CASRPITGPYEQYF. For the CDR3, the DNA is TGTGCCAGCAGACCGATTACAGGTCCCTACGAGCAGTACTTC.

The chain employs TRBV7-8 and TRBJ2-1; 10 nucleotides line up with TRBD2. This CDR3 has 19 amino acids. The trim removed 0 bases at V and 9 bases at J, leaving 17 bases unmatched. CDR1 is SGHVS, CDR2 FQNEAQ, per germline. The CDR3 nucleotides are TGTGCCAGCAGCTTAGCTCTTCGGACTAGCGGTCCTTCTAGGGGTGAGCAGTTCTTC. It yields the protein CASSLALRTSGPSRGEQFF.

This clone was counted once. V and J are TRBV5-6 and TRBJ1-5; 9 positions match TRBD1. Trimming cost V 3 bases and J 8 bases; bases outside gene matches: 9. This CDR3 has 15 amino acids. The germline gives CDR1 SGHDT, CDR2 YYEEEE. The CDR3 DNA is TGTGCCAGCAGCTACTACAGGGGGCTCACAGAGCCCCAGCATTTT. Translation: CASSYYRGLTEPQHF.

The V and J genes are TRBV28 and TRBJ1-2; 7 positions match TRBD1. The V and J ends lost 3 bases and 2 bases, in that order; junction bases with no gene match: 3. Germline V gene sequence: CDR1 MDHEN, CDR2 SYDVKM. The CDR3 spans 14 residues. CDR3 sequence: CASSFSGQNYGYTF. The CDR3, as DNA: TGTGCCAGCAGTTTTTCGGGACAGAACTATGGCTACACCTTC.

The V and J genes are TRBV2 and TRBJ2-5; 10 positions agree with TRBD1. The CDR3 totals 17 residues. Germline V CDR1 and CDR2: SNHLY, FYNNEI. Trimming removed 7 bases from V and 2 bases from J; junction bases left unmatched: 13. This chain's CDR3 is CASIRSRDRGYQETQYF. In DNA, the CDR3 is TGTGCCAGCATTAGATCCCGGGACAGGGGCTATCAAGAGACCCAGTACTTC. The entire variable domain, with the rest obtained from reference TRBV2 and TRBJ2-5, is as follows: EPEVTQTPSHQVTQMGQEVILRCVPISNHLYFYWYRQILGQKVEFLVSFYNNEISEKSEIFDDQFSVERPDGSNFTLKIRSTKLEDSAMYFCASIRSRDRGYQETQYFGPGTRLLVL.

The chain recombines TRBV4-1 with TRBJ2-7, with D maybe TRBD1 (5 bases). Germline CDR1 reads MGHRA; CDR2 reads YSYEKL. Trimming pared 3 bases from V and 0 bases from J, leaving 9 bases between. CDR3 length equals 14 residues. The CDR3 reads CASSHDQGSYEQYF. For the CDR3, the DNA is TGCGCCAGCAGCCATGACCAGGGCTCCTACGAGCAGTACTTC.

The rearrangement uses TRBV11-2 and TRBJ2-3; 8 nucleotides agree with TRBD1. After removal of 4 bases from V and 6 bases from J, the junction contained 18 bases not matched to a gene. The CDR3 has 18 amino acids. Germline V lookup: CDR1 SGHAT, CDR2 FQNNGV. For the CDR3, the DNA is TGTGCCAGCAGCTATAGGGGACAGGACAGGGTTGTCCCGGATACGCAGTATTTT. Encoded protein: CASSYRGQDRVVPDTQYF.

The chain links TRBV6-5 to TRBJ2-7; 7 bases agree with TRBD1. The J segment lost 2 bases and the V segment lost 8 bases, leaving 9 bases of the junction unmatched. This CDR3 spans 14 amino acids. The germline gives CDR1 MNHEY, CDR2 SVGAGI. CDR3 amino acids: CASSRETGTYEQYF. The CDR3 DNA follows: TGTGCCAGCTCCCGAGAGACAGGGACCTACGAGCAGTACTTC.

The V call is TRBV9, the J call TRBJ2-7; the D gene is possibly TRBD1 (6 bases). The ends were cut back, 0 bases at V and 3 bases at J, with 13 bases in the middle. Germline V gives CDR1 SGDLS, CDR2 YYNGEE. The CDR3 runs 15 residues. CDR3 coding DNA: TGTGCCAGCAGCGTAGCACCGGGACACTTCTACGAGCAGTACTTC. Translating gives CASSVAPGHFYEQYF. Filled out from reference TRBV9 and TRBJ2-7, the complete variable domain reads DSGVTQTPKHLITATGQRVTLRCSPRSGDLSVYWYQQSLDQGLQFLIQYYNGEERAKGNILERFSAQQFPDLHSELNLSSLELGDSALYFCASSVAPGHFYEQYFGPGTRLTVT.

This chain uses TRBV11-3 with TRBJ2-2; weak D call: TRBD1 (6 bases). CDR1 and CDR2 from the germline V gene are SGHNT and YENEEA. V lost 5 bases to trimming and J lost 4 bases, with 11 bases between them. This CDR3 region has 14 residues. CDR3 nucleotides: TGTGCCAGCAGCGAAGGGGGATCCACCGGGGAGCTGTTTTTT. Translated: CASSEGGSTGELFF.

The chain joins TRBV28 to TRBJ1-1; a weak D match, TRBD1 (6 bases). V was clipped by 7 bases and J by 0 bases, with 9 bases between them. This CDR3 spans 13 amino acids. Germline CDR1 is MDHEN and CDR2 is SYDVKM. CDR3 loop: CASKQGMNTEAFF. CDR3 in DNA: TGTGCCAGCAAGCAGGGGATGAACACTGAAGCTTTCTTT.

V usage is TRBV28 and J usage is TRBJ2-7, with D perhaps TRBD1 (5 bases). Trimming left V 3 bases short and J 7 bases short, with 10 bases between. Germline-derived CDR1 and CDR2 are MDHEN and SYDVKM. The CDR3 contains 12 residues. The CDR3 DNA is TGTGCCAGCAGTTTGTCAGGGCGGGAGCAGTACTTC. Translated, it gives CASSLSGREQYF.

The V and J genes are TRBV27 and TRBJ2-3, with 10 bases lining up with TRBD2. The CDR3 sequence is 17 residues long. CDR1 is MNHEY, CDR2 SMNVEV, per germline (reference sequence). The trim removed 2 bases at V and 0 bases at J, leaving 5 bases unmatched. CDR3 coding DNA: TGTGCCAGCAGTTTAGAGCGGGAGGGGAGTAGCACAGATACGCAGTATTTT. Residues: CASSLEREGSSTDTQYF.

V gene TRBV15 combines with J gene TRBJ1-5, with 7 bases lining up with TRBD1. There are 13 residues in the CDR3. Germline V gene sequence: CDR1 LNHNV, CDR2 YYDKDF (reference sequence). J was trimmed by 4 bases and V by 3 bases; bases with no gene match: 0. The CDR3 is CATSRDRNQPQHF. Written as DNA, the CDR3 is TGTGCCACCAGCAGGGACAGGAATCAGCCCCAGCATTTT.

This rearrangement joins TRBV2 to TRBJ2-7, with TRBD2 matching over 11 bases. The CDR3 has 15 amino acids. The V gene end was trimmed by 7 bases and the J gene end by 6 bases; junction bases not matched to a gene: 11. The germline V gene encodes CDR1 SNHLY and CDR2 FYNNEI. CDR3 DNA: TGTGCCAGCACCCGACTAGCGGGGAGCGGTGGCGAGCAGTACTTC. Protein product: CASTRLAGSGGEQYF.

This chain uses TRBV6-6 with TRBJ2-7; TRBD1 aligns across 9 bases. This CDR3 spans 14 amino acids. V shed 8 bases, J shed 2 bases, and the junction held 7 bases outside the gene matches. Germline values: CDR1 MNHNY, CDR2 SVGAGI (reference sequence). The CDR3 reads CASQDRGLTYEQYF. The CDR3 DNA reads TGTGCCAGCCAAGACAGGGGGTTGACCTACGAGCAGTACTTC.

This rearrangement joins TRBV19 to TRBJ1-5, with D perhaps TRBD1 (6 bases). The V gene's germline CDR1 is LNHDA and CDR2 SQIVND (reference sequence). Trimming pared 2 bases from V and 9 bases from J, leaving 14 bases between. CDR3 size: 14 residues. DNA for the CDR3: TGTGCCAGTAGTATAAGGGGGGGCGATAGGCCCCAGCATTTT. This encodes CASSIRGGDRPQHF.

This chain joins TRBV4-2 and TRBJ1-3; TRBD1 might be the D (6 bases). The germline CDR1 and CDR2 sequences are LGHNA and YNFKEQ. The CDR3 runs 17 residues. The V end was cut by 5 bases, the J end by 0 bases, with 17 bases between. The CDR3 spells CASSRGGGGDSGNTIYF. The DNA for the CDR3 is TGTGCCAGCAGCAGGGGGGGCGGGGGAGACTCTGGAAACACCATATATTTT.

The chain carries TRBV5-6 and TRBJ2-7, with 8 bases aligning to TRBD2. The ends lost 3 bases at V and 4 bases at J; junction bases unmatched: 6. Germline V gene data show CDR1 as SGHDT and CDR2 as YYEEEE. There are 14 residues in the CDR3. The CDR3 bases are TGTGCCAGCAGCTGGGGGACTAGAATATACGAGCAGTACTTC. Its protein product is CASSWGTRIYEQYF.

In this sample, this clone turned up once. The rearrangement joins TRBV5-6 to TRBJ2-7; D is possibly TRBD2 (6 bases). Germline V gives CDR1 SGHDT, CDR2 YYEEEE. The CDR3 has 13 amino acids. Trimming took off 10 bases at V and 1 base at J, with 15 bases between the two ends. CDR3 sequence: CAGGTALSYEQYF. DNA of the CDR3: TGTGCCGGGGGGACGGCGCTTTCCTACGAGCAGTACTTC. Full variable domain (remainder filled in from reference TRBV5-6 and TRBJ2-7): DAGVTQSPTHLIKTRGQQVTLRCSPKSGHDTVSWYQQALGQGPQFIFQYYEEEERQRGNFPDRFSGHQFPNYSSELNVNALLLGDSALYLCAGGTALSYEQYFGPGTRLTVT.